This passage covers 18 T cell receptor beta chains from one sample sequenced in a study of neoadjuvant nivolumab and ipilimumab in lung cancer. Profiling relied on immunoSEQ multiplex PCR, and the TCRdb table lists in-frame clones only, not all of them. The sample yields approximately 7,200 clones, around 85% seen once. This sample comprised tumor tissue, obtained after neoadjuvant nivolumab, alone or with ipilimumab, at or shortly before surgery. Receptor source: an adult with non-small cell lung cancer.

The chain recombines TRBV5-1 with TRBJ1-1; 9 bases align to TRBD1. The CDR3 extends over 16 amino acids. CDR1 is SGHRS, CDR2 YFSETQ, per germline. V trimming: 4 bases; J trimming: 2 bases; junction bases outside the gene matches: 9. The CDR3 DNA is TGCGCCAGCAGCCTAACCATCACAGGGGGCAACACTGAAGCTTTCTTT. This gives the protein CASSLTITGGNTEAFF.

The chain links TRBV18 to TRBJ1-2, with 7 bases matching TRBD1. V was pared by 1 base and J by 2 bases, with 7 bases of the junction left unmatched. The CDR3 runs 16 residues. Germline CDR1 KGHSH, CDR2 LQKENI. The CDR3 sequence is CASSPLVAGGNYGYTF. CDR3 nucleotide sequence: TGTGCCAGCTCACCACTCGTAGCAGGGGGGAACTATGGCTACACCTTC.

The chain combines TRBV6-5 with TRBJ1-5; D perhaps matches TRBD1 (5 bases). The ends were cut back, 2 bases at V and 3 bases at J, with 8 bases in the middle. This CDR3 has 14 residues. The germline V gene encodes CDR1 MNHEY and CDR2 SVGAGI. The CDR3 protein is CASSYRGLNQPQHF. Here the CDR3 DNA reads TGTGCCAGCAGTTACAGGGGCCTCAATCAGCCCCAGCATTTT.

In DNA, the CDR3 is TGTGCCTCCCGGGCTTCGACAGAGACCCAGTACTTC. It translates to CASRASTETQYF. The rearrangement joins TRBV30 to TRBJ2-5; D gene unclear. V was trimmed by 7 bases and J by 4 bases, leaving 13 bases between them. Germline V CDR1 and CDR2: GTSNPN, SVGIG (reference sequence). This CDR3 contains 12 residues. The full variable domain, its missing parts supplied by reference TRBV30 and TRBJ2-5, is SQTIHQWPATLVQPVGSPLSLECTVEGTSNPNLYWYRQAAGRGLQLLFYSVGIGQISSEVPQNLSASRPQDRQFILSSKKLLLSDSGFYLCASRASTETQYFGPGTRLLVL.

Turning to this clone: The same CDR3 arises from other DNA sequences in this sample as well. V usage is TRBV6-5 and J usage is TRBJ1-2; a possible D gene is TRBD1 (5 bases). V was trimmed by 7 bases and J by 1 base, leaving 7 bases between them. The CDR3 consists of 12 residues. Germline loops: CDR1 MNHEY, CDR2 SVGAGI. As DNA, the CDR3 is TGTGCCAGCAAAGGGGATAACTATGGCTACACCTTC. Its protein is CASKGDNYGYTF.

The chain links TRBV27 to TRBJ1-2, with D unclear. The V end was cut by 0 bases, the J end by 1 base, with 15 bases between. The CDR3 runs 17 residues. Germline V CDR1 and CDR2: MNHEY, SMNVEV (reference sequence). CDR3 DNA: TGTGCCAGCAGTTTATCTGAGGAATCTCTCTATAACTATGGCTACACCTTC. Amino acids: CASSLSEESLYNYGYTF.

This clone was recorded once. The chain is built from TRBV10-3 and TRBJ1-2; perhaps TRBD1 as D (5 bases). Per germline, CDR1 ENHRY and CDR2 SYGVKD. The germline V and J ends were trimmed by 4 bases and 0 bases, with 12 bases remaining between them. The CDR3 extends over 15 amino acids. The DNA for the CDR3 is TGTGCCATCAGTGGCCAGGGTGGGGCTAACTATGGCTACACCTTC. It is translated as CAISGQGGANYGYTF.

This clone occurred once. This sequence joins TRBV5-1 and TRBJ1-4; D gene uncertain. The germline V gene encodes CDR1 SGHRS and CDR2 YFSETQ. The V and J ends lost 0 bases and 4 bases respectively, with 13 bases between them. The CDR3 is 16 residues long. The CDR3 DNA follows: TGCGCCAGCAGCTTGGGCCGAAATTCCTTTAATGAAAAACTGTTTTTT. Translation: CASSLGRNSFNEKLFF.

The chain is built from TRBV5-1 and TRBJ2-2; the match to TRBD1 covers 8 bases. The CDR3 extends over 15 amino acids. V was pared by 6 bases and J by 1 base, with 5 bases of the junction left unmatched. Germline CDR1 and CDR2: SGHRS and YFSETQ. The CDR3 reads CASNPGTGNTGELFF. CDR3 nucleotide sequence: TGCGCCAGCAATCCCGGGACAGGGAACACCGGGGAGCTGTTTTTT.

The CDR3 protein is CASSIEAGGYEQYF. The CDR3 DNA follows: TGTGCCAGTAGTATCGAAGCGGGGGGGTACGAGCAGTACTTC. The V gene is TRBV19, the J gene TRBJ2-7; 10 bases are shared with TRBD2. V was pared by 3 bases and J by 4 bases, with 3 bases of the junction left unmatched. Germline values: CDR1 LNHDA, CDR2 SQIVND (reference sequence). The CDR3 totals 14 residues.

The CDR3, as DNA: TGTGCCAGCAGTTACGGTGTGGATTCACCCCTCCACTTT. This encodes CASSYGVDSPLHF. The chain uses TRBV6-5 and TRBJ1-6; no firm D call. Looked up from germline, CDR1 is MNHEY and CDR2 is SVGAGI. The germline V and J ends were trimmed by 2 bases and 8 bases, with 7 bases remaining between them. The CDR3 is made up of 13 amino acids.

The chain combines TRBV9 with TRBJ2-1, with 7 positions matching TRBD1. The CDR3 length is 15 residues. V shed 5 bases and J 2 bases; nucleotides not matched to a gene: 7. CDR1 SGDLS and CDR2 YYNGEE come from the germline V gene. The CDR3 loop reads CASSSGTAPYNEQFF. The DNA of the CDR3 is TGTGCCAGCAGTTCCGGGACAGCCCCCTACAATGAGCAGTTCTTC.

The chain couples TRBV19 to TRBJ1-1; D might be TRBD1 (5 bases). This CDR3 comprises 15 residues. V gave up 2 bases and J gave up 5 bases, with 15 bases separating them. Germline lookup yields CDR1 LNHDA and CDR2 SQIVND (reference sequence). Here the CDR3 DNA reads TGTGCCAGTAGTATACATGGGGCCATAGGGACTGAAGCTTTCTTT. It is translated as CASSIHGAIGTEAFF.

The rearrangement joins TRBV4-3 to TRBJ1-2, with D possibly being TRBD1 (5 bases). Germline V gene lookup returns CDR1 LGHNA and CDR2 YSLEER. CDR3 length equals 17 residues. V was shortened by 2 bases and J by 2 bases, with 18 bases between the two germline ends. The CDR3 DNA is TGCGCCAGCAGCCAAATGAAGGGGCCAGGGAGGAACTATGGCTACACCTTC. Translated: CASSQMKGPGRNYGYTF.

The chain employs TRBV5-1 and TRBJ2-7, with 9 bases fitting TRBD1. The CDR3 runs to 14 residues. V was pared by 4 bases and J by 2 bases, with 4 bases of the junction left unmatched. Germline CDR1 SGHRS, CDR2 YFSETQ. The CDR3 nucleotides are TGCGCCAGCAGCCCCCGGGACAGGGCCTACGAGCAGTACTTC. It encodes CASSPRDRAYEQYF.

V is TRBV10-3 and J is TRBJ1-2, with D maybe TRBD1 (6 bases). Trimming took 11 bases from V and 4 from J, leaving 20 bases between them. This CDR3 has 14 residues. Germline lookup yields CDR1 ENHRY and CDR2 SYGVKD. CDR3 region: CAAAEGQWSYGYTF. Written as DNA, the CDR3 is TGTGCCGCGGCGGAAGGACAGTGGAGCTATGGCTACACCTTC.

V gene TRBV7-2 combines with J gene TRBJ2-1, with a tentative D call TRBD2 (6 bases). This CDR3 has 15 amino acids. V dropped 0 bases and J dropped 5 bases, with 11 bases sitting between them. Germline CDR1 reads SGHTA; CDR2 reads FQGNSA. The CDR3 DNA sequence: TGTGCCAGCAGCTTAGCGCGGGGCAGCAACAATGAGCAGTTCTTC. Protein: CASSLARGSNNEQFF.

The V gene is TRBV2, the J gene TRBJ1-5; D call uncertain. The CDR3 loop spans 16 amino acids. CDR1 SNHLY and CDR2 FYNNEI come from the germline V gene. The ends were cut back, 6 bases at V and 0 bases at J, with 15 bases in the middle. The CDR3 bases are TGTGCCAGCAGGGGAGGCGGGGTCTATAGCAATCAGCCCCAGCATTTT. This codes for CASRGGGVYSNQPQHF.